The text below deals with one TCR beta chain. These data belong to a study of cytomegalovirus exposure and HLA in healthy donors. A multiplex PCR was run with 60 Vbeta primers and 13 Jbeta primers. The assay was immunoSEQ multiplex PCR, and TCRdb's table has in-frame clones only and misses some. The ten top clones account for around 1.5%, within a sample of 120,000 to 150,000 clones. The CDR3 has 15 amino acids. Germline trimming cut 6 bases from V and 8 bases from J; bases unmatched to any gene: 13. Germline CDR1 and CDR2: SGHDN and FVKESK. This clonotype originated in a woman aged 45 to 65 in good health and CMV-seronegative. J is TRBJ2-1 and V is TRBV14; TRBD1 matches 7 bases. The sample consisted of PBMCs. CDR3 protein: CASSAGGTELDEQFF. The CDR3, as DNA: TGTGCCAGCAGTGCCGGTGGGACAGAACTGGATGAGCAGTTCTTC.